The clone carrying this TCR beta chain was recorded a few times. Some clones are missing from TCRdb's copy, which holds only in-frame ones; the method was immunoSEQ multiplex PCR. In the table there are hundreds of thousands of clones, about three quarters of which are singletons. The germline gives CDR1 SGHNT, CDR2 YENEEA. There are 15 residues in the CDR3. V was shortened by 3 bases and J by 0 bases, with 12 bases between the two germline ends. The data belong to a study of cytotoxic CD8 clonotypes in ibrutinib-treated CLL. Study in general: Overall, around 25 responses were partial and 2 complete; following median 68 months, roughly 15 patients stayed remitted and around twelve progressed.

This sequence was found in a human donor with chronic lymphocytic leukemia. Sequenced here: PBMCs, sampled after 24 months of ibrutinib treatment. This chain links TRBV11-3 with TRBJ2-7, with a possible D match to TRBD1 (6 bases). The CDR3 nucleotides read TGTGCCAGCAGCTTGGGGGCAGACCCCTCCTACGAGCAGTACTTC. It yields the protein CASSLGADPSYEQYF.